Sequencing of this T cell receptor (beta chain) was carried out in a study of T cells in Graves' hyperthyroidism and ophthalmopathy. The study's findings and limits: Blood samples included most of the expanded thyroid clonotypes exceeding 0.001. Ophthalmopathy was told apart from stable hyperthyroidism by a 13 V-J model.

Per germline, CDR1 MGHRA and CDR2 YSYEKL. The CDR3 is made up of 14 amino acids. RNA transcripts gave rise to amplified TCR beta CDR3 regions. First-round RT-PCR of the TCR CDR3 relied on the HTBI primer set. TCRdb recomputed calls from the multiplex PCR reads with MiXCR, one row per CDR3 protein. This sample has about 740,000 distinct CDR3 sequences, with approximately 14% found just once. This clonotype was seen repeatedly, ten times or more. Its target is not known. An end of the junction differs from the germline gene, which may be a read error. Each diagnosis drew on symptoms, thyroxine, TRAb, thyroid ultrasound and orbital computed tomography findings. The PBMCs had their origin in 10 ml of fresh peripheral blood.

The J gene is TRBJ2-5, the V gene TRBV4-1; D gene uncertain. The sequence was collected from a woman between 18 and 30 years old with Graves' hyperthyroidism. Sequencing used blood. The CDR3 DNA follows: TGCGCCAGCCGCCAAACGGGCAAGGGTGGAGTGGGGTACTTC. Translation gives CASRQTGKGGVGYF.